Shown below are 23 T cell receptor beta chains from a single sample sequenced in a study of blood T cell repertoires in COVID-19. Profiling relied on immunoSEQ multiplex PCR, and the TCRdb table lists in-frame clones only, not all of them. This sample has around 210,000 clones, with approximately 90% found just once. Sequencing was done on a sample of peripheral blood. Receptors originate from a man aged 50 to 60 with COVID-19, enrolled during active disease.

The V call is TRBV6-5, the J call TRBJ1-6, with D maybe TRBD1 (6 bases). Deletions cut 7 bases from V and 3 bases from J, with 13 bases between. CDR3 length equals 15 residues. Germline V gene lookup returns CDR1 MNHEY and CDR2 SVGAGI. As DNA, the CDR3 is TGTGCCAGCACCCGGACAGACGTCTATAATTCACCCCTCCACTTT. Its translation: CASTRTDVYNSPLHF.

This clone appeared a few times. CDR3 amino acids: CASSILAGSSGELFF. The CDR3 nucleotides are TGCGCCAGCAGTATTTTAGCGGGGAGCTCCGGGGAGCTGTTTTTT. The chain carries TRBV5-1 and TRBJ2-2; 8 nucleotides line up with TRBD2. The trim removed 5 bases at V and 6 bases at J, leaving 9 bases unmatched. CDR1 and CDR2 from the germline V gene are SGHRS and YFSETQ. This CDR3 spans 15 amino acids.

This chain joins TRBV5-1 and TRBJ1-1, with 7 bases lining up with TRBD1. With 7 bases clipped from V and 0 bases from J, the junction kept 6 bases outside the gene matches. Germline CDR1 and CDR2: SGHRS and YFSETQ. The CDR3 covers 14 residues. The CDR3 nucleotides are TGCGCCAGCGGAAAGACAGGGTTGAACACTGAAGCTTTCTTT. It yields the protein CASGKTGLNTEAFF.

The table lists this clone with many counts. J is TRBJ2-2 and V is TRBV10-2; the match to TRBD1 covers 8 bases. CDR3 length: 13 residues. The germline V gene encodes CDR1 WSHSY and CDR2 SAAADI. Trimming took 11 bases from V and 5 from J; bases not matched to a gene: 7. The CDR3 loop reads CASQGAVTGELFF. The CDR3 DNA reads as TGCGCCTCCCAGGGGGCGGTTACCGGGGAGCTGTTTTTT.

Here the CDR3 DNA reads TGCGCCAGCAGCTTGGACGCGGGGCGGTCAGATACGCAGTATTTT. Translating gives CASSLDAGRSDTQYF. The chain uses TRBV5-1 and TRBJ2-3; possibly TRBD2 for D (6 bases). V shed 0 bases and J shed 4 bases, with 12 bases lying between them. Germline V gene sequence: CDR1 SGHRS, CDR2 YFSETQ. CDR3 length equals 15 residues.

As concerns this clone: Other nucleotide sequences from this sample produce the same CDR3. V and J are TRBV5-1 and TRBJ2-1, with 10 bases lining up with TRBD2. The J segment lost 4 bases and the V segment lost 0 bases, leaving 1 base of the junction unmatched. Germline CDR1 and CDR2: SGHRS and YFSETQ. The CDR3 spans 15 residues. CDR3 residues: CASSLASGGYNEQFF. CDR3 bases: TGCGCCAGCAGCTTGGCTAGCGGGGGATACAATGAGCAGTTCTTC.

The chain is built from TRBV7-2 and TRBJ2-7; 11 bases map to TRBD1. CDR3 length: 15 residues. V gave up 5 bases and J gave up 6 bases; unmatched junction bases: 9. The germline V gene encodes CDR1 SGHTA and CDR2 FQGNSA. The DNA for the CDR3 is TGTGCCAGCAGCGCTCGGGACAGGGGGTATGTCGAGCAGTACTTC. Amino acid sequence: CASSARDRGYVEQYF.

The chain has TRBV6-5 and TRBJ2-1, with a weak D call TRBD2 (5 bases). V was clipped by 6 bases and J by 9 bases, with 18 bases between them. The CDR3 length is 14 residues. Germline loops: CDR1 MNHEY, CDR2 SVGAGI. CDR3 DNA sequence: TGTGCCAGCAGCCTAGCATCGAGGGCCGGTGAGCAGTTCTTC. It yields the protein CASSLASRAGEQFF.

The chain uses TRBV10-2 and TRBJ2-7; 9 nucleotides align to TRBD1. The J segment lost 1 base and the V segment lost 0 bases, leaving 10 bases of the junction unmatched. CDR3 size: 18 residues. Germline loops: CDR1 WSHSY, CDR2 SAAADI. The CDR3 is CASSESQGPGQGSYEQYF. CDR3 DNA: TGCGCCAGCAGTGAGTCCCAAGGTCCGGGACAGGGATCCTACGAGCAGTACTTC.

In its sample, this clone was seen once. V gene TRBV10-3 combines with J gene TRBJ2-5; 7 bases align to TRBD2. J was trimmed by 3 bases and V by 10 bases; bases with no gene match: 5. The CDR3 is 12 amino acids. Germline V lookup: CDR1 ENHRY, CDR2 SYGVKD. DNA for the CDR3: TGTGCCACCGGGGCGGGAGAAGAGACCCAGTACTTC. Translating gives CATGAGEETQYF.

This clone was picked up one time. The chain has TRBV4-3 and TRBJ2-1; 7 positions agree with TRBD2. The junction had 7 bases not matched to a gene; V was cut back by 0 bases and J by 5 bases. Germline V gene lookup returns CDR1 LGHNA and CDR2 YSLEER. The CDR3 sequence is 16 residues long. CDR3 sequence reads: CASSQDAGVPHNEQFF. CDR3 sequence (DNA): TGCGCCAGCAGCCAAGATGCGGGGGTTCCCCACAATGAGCAGTTCTTC.

This chain connects TRBV6-2 or TRBV6-3 to TRBJ2-6, with TRBD2 as a possible D gene (6 bases). The V end was cut by 4 bases, the J end by 2 bases, with 15 bases between. The CDR3 is 17 amino acids. Germline V gene sequence: CDR1 MNHEY, CDR2 SVGEGT. CDR3 in DNA: TGTGCCAGCAGTTCCACCCTTGGAGGGGCTGGGGCCAACGTCCTGACTTTC. It codes for CASSSTLGGAGANVLTF.

The sample holds one count of this clone. The chain links TRBV9 to TRBJ2-7, with 10 positions matching TRBD2. Looked up from germline, CDR1 is SGDLS and CDR2 is YYNGEE. V was clipped by 0 bases and J by 0 bases; unmatched bases: 3. This CDR3 contains 16 residues. CDR3 nucleotides: TGTGCCAGCAGCGTAGACGTAGCGGGGGGCTCCTACGAGCAGTACTTC. It codes for CASSVDVAGGSYEQYF.

The rearrangement uses TRBV7-3 and TRBJ2-2, with TRBD1 as a possible D gene (6 bases). Per the germline V gene, CDR1 is SGHTA and CDR2 is FQGTGA. Trimming stripped 5 bases from V and 2 bases from J, with 15 bases between. The CDR3 has 16 amino acids. CDR3 sequence: CASSLKRQANTGELFF. The CDR3 nucleotides are TGTGCCAGCAGCCTAAAAAGACAGGCAAACACCGGGGAGCTGTTTTTT.

This clone was seen a few times. The chain joins TRBV30 to TRBJ2-5, with D perhaps matching TRBD1 (5 bases). CDR1 is GTSNPN and CDR2 is SVGIG in the germline V gene (reference sequence). The CDR3 totals 11 residues. The V and J ends lost 1 base and 5 bases respectively, with 5 bases between them. CDR3 sequence reads: CAWSAGETQYF. The CDR3 DNA sequence: TGTGCCTGGAGTGCAGGGGAGACCCAGTACTTC.

The chain couples TRBV5-1 to TRBJ1-4, with D uncertain. The germline V gene encodes CDR1 SGHRS and CDR2 YFSETQ. V lost 4 bases, J lost 4 bases, and 11 bases lay in between. The CDR3 sequence is 14 residues long. CDR3: CASSITGINEKLFF. The CDR3 nucleotides read TGCGCCAGCAGCATCACGGGTATTAATGAAAAACTGTTTTTT.

The sample holds a few counts of this clone. The rearrangement joins TRBV7-2 to TRBJ2-1; possibly TRBD1 for D (6 bases). The V end was cut by 5 bases, the J end by 4 bases, with 9 bases between. The CDR3 runs 13 residues. The germline V gene encodes CDR1 SGHTA and CDR2 FQGNSA. Here the CDR3 reads CASSPQGYNEQFF. The DNA for the CDR3 is TGTGCCAGCAGCCCCCAGGGGTACAATGAGCAGTTCTTC.

This clone was seen just once. V and J are TRBV5-1 and TRBJ1-3; D perhaps matches TRBD1 (5 bases). The CDR3 is 16 amino acids. The V end was cut by 4 bases, the J end by 2 bases, with 16 bases between. Germline V CDR1 and CDR2: SGHRS, YFSETQ. CDR3 sequence reads: CASSPREGTPGNTIYF. CDR3 nucleotide sequence: TGCGCCAGCAGCCCGCGGGAGGGGACCCCTGGAAACACCATATATTTT.

The chain couples TRBV2 to TRBJ1-2; 9 bases agree with TRBD1. Germline loops: CDR1 SNHLY, CDR2 FYNNEI. The CDR3 loop spans 15 amino acids. J gave up 7 bases and V 3 bases, and 9 bases lay outside the gene matches. CDR3 region: CASSEVGTGLSGYTF. The CDR3 DNA reads TGTGCCAGCAGTGAGGTGGGGACAGGGTTATCTGGCTACACCTTC. The full variable domain, completed using reference TRBV2 and TRBJ1-2, is EPEVTQTPSHQVTQMGQEVILRCVPISNHLYFYWYRQILGQKVEFLVSFYNNEISEKSEIFDDQFSVERPDGSNFTLKIRSTKLEDSAMYFCASSEVGTGLSGYTFGSGTRLTVV.

The J gene is TRBJ2-6, the V gene TRBV3-1 (or the pseudogene TRBV3-2); 9 nucleotides match TRBD2. The germline V gene has CDR1 LGHDT and CDR2 YNNKEL (reference sequence). This CDR3 contains 19 residues. After removal of 2 bases from V and 0 bases from J, the junction contained 8 bases not matched to a gene. In DNA form, the CDR3 reads TGTGCCAGCAGCCAATTAACTAGCGGGTTATACTCTGGGGCCAACGTCCTGACTTTC. It is translated as CASSQLTSGLYSGANVLTF.

V usage is TRBV2 and J usage is TRBJ1-4, with D unresolved. CDR1 SNHLY and CDR2 FYNNEI come from the germline V gene. This CDR3 has 13 amino acids. V dropped 7 bases and J dropped 8 bases, with 14 bases sitting between them. The CDR3 DNA is TGTGCCAGCAACAATTCGCCTCTCGAAAAACTGTTTTTT. Translating it yields CASNNSPLEKLFF.

The chain couples TRBV7-9 to TRBJ2-3; unclear D gene. The CDR3 has 15 residues. V was pared by 1 base and J by 1 base, with 9 bases between. CDR1 and CDR2 (germline): SEHNR, FQNEAQ (reference sequence). The CDR3 sequence is CASSLEMSGTDTQYF. CDR3 nucleotides: TGTGCCAGCAGCTTAGAGATGAGTGGCACAGATACGCAGTATTTT. The entire variable domain, with the rest obtained from reference TRBV7-9 and TRBJ2-3, is as follows: DTGVSQNPRHKITKRGQNVTFRCDPISEHNRLYWYRQTLGQGPEFLTYFQNEAQLEKSRLLSDRFSAERPKGSFSTLEIQRTEQGDSAMYLCASSLEMSGTDTQYFGPGTRLTVL.

CDR3 sequence: CASSSGQGAHHEKLFF. CDR3 sequence (DNA): TGTGCCAGCAGCTCTGGACAGGGTGCGCATCATGAAAAACTGTTTTTT. The gene calls are TRBV5-8 and TRBJ1-4; 8 nucleotides align to TRBD1. Germline CDR1 and CDR2: SGHTS and YDEGEE. The CDR3 spans 16 residues. V shed 3 bases and J 6 bases; nucleotides not matched to a gene: 10.